This TCR beta chain was recorded in a study of CD8 T cells in ankylosing spondylitis (dated by TCRdb to 2017 to 2019). At the level of the whole study: The study profiled T cell receptor beta repertoires in healthy donors and ankylosing spondylitis patients to find disease-linked TCR variants. Peripheral blood samples were taken, and synovial fluid was additionally collected from ankylosing spondylitis patients. The whole study cohort included 85 to 120 healthy donors and roughly 24 ankylosing spondylitis patients.

TCRdb names Illumina HiSeq 2500 as the instrument used. Quantitative 5'-RACE with molecular barcodes was used to prepare TCR beta libraries. The study's own analysis went as follows. A new computational method, built on a probabilistic model of VDJ rearrangement, was used to identify disease-linked TCR variants. TCRdb passed the public sequencing reads through fastp at Q25 and MiXCR, retaining productive beta sequences. Every entry covers one CDR3 protein and lists the most common genes and DNA from its rows. TCRdb, rather than the study authors, made the V and J calls. The sample table shows about 300,000 distinct CDR3 sequences, and 9.5% to 13% are seen once. Of the sample, around 10% falls within the top ten clones. CDR1 and CDR2 are drawn from the germline V gene: SGHRS, YFSETQ. The CDR3 measures 16 amino acids from cysteine to phenylalanine. Only the CDR3 portion is preserved as DNA: 48 bases, with reading frame beginning at the first base. The germline ends are 19 bases apart after V is trimmed by 7 bases and J by 2 bases.

What the authors observed across the whole study: A TCR beta motif of fewer than 10 highly homologous amino acid variants appeared characteristic of blood from ankylosing spondylitis patients. The disease-linked clones were reported as significantly enriched in matched synovial fluid samples from ankylosing spondylitis patients. Some motif variants had previously been reported in the synovial fluid and blood of reactive arthritis patients, which suggests shared mechanisms of disease initiation. A CD8+ phenotype was shown by the disease-linked clones, which were found at relatively low frequencies in peripheral blood.

This clonotype was seen many times. Its antigen is unknown. Per-base qualities were not stored, and no clone one base away is much larger. This chain joins TRBV5-1 to TRBJ1-5; the D segment cannot be called with confidence. Sequencing input: blood, either unsorted or a sorted T cell fraction (not recorded which). The origin of this receptor is a female donor with ankylosing spondylitis or in good health (not recorded which). Here the CDR3 is given as CASGVNVVYCNQPQHF. At the DNA level, the sequence is TGCGCCAGCGGCGTGAATGTGGTCTATTGCAATCAGCCCCAGCATTTT.